The sequence of this TCR beta chain was determined in a study of Tregs in tolerant kidney transplant recipients. Study-wide context: Related graft donors supplied nonmyeloablative bone marrow transplants, and mixed chimerism was transient. Study results and caveats: Tolerant patients' donor-specific Tregs expanded beyond overall Tregs, suggesting antigen-driven growth. Some patients' samples used different primers over time, so nucleotide sequences weren't comparable.

Trimming removed 2 bases from V and 6 bases from J; junction bases left unmatched: 8. Germline V gives CDR1 KGHSH, CDR2 LQKENI. CDR3 size: 15 residues. This clone was observed a single time. Its antigen is not known. Clones were read by immunoSEQ multiplex PCR, and TCRdb kept only the in-frame ones, dropping some. The sample includes about 73,000 clones, approximately 98% of them seen just once. This clonotype was obtained from a human donor who received a combined kidney and bone marrow transplant. V usage is TRBV18 and J usage is TRBJ1-1; 8 bases line up with TRBD1. This material consisted of CD4+ T cells from blood, taken before the transplant. The chain's CDR3 is CASSPETGVVPEAFF. CDR3 in DNA: TGTGCCAGCTCACCAGAGACAGGGGTAGTACCTGAAGCTTTCTTT.